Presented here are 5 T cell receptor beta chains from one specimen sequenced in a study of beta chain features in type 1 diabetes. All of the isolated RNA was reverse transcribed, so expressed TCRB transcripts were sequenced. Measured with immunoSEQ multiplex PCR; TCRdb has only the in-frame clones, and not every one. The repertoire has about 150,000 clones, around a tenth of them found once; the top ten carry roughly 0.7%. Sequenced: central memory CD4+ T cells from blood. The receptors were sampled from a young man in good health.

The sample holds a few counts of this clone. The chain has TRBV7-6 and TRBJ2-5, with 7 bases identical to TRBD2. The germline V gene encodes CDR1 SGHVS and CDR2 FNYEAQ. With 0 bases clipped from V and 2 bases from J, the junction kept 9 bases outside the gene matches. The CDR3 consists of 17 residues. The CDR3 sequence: CASSLALPGGGQETQYF. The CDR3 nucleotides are TGTGCCAGCAGCTTAGCCCTACCCGGGGGAGGGCAAGAGACCCAGTACTTC. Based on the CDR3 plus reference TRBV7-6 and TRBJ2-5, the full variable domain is GAGVSQSPRYKVTKRGQDVALRCDPISGHVSLYWYRQALGQGPEFLTYFNYEAQQDKSGLPNDRFSAERPEGSISTLTIQRTEQRDSAMYRCASSLALPGGGQETQYFGPGTRLLVL.

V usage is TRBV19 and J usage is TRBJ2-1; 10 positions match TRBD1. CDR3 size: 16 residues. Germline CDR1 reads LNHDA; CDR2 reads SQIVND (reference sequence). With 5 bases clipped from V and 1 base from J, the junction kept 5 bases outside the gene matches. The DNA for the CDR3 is TGTGCCAGTAGTCCCGGGACAGGGGTTTCCTACAATGAGCAGTTCTTC. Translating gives CASSPGTGVSYNEQFF. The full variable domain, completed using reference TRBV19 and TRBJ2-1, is DGGITQSPKYLFRKEGQNVTLSCEQNLNHDAMYWYRQDPGQGLRLIYYSQIVNDFQKGDIAEGYSVSREKKESFPLTVTSAQKNPTAFYLCASSPGTGVSYNEQFFGPGTRLTVL.

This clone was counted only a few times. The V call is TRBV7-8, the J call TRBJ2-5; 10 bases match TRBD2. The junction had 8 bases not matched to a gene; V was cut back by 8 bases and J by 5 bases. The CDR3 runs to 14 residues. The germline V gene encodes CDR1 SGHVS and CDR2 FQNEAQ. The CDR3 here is CASALASGGETQYF. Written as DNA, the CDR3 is TGTGCCAGCGCTCTAGCTAGCGGGGGCGAGACCCAGTACTTC. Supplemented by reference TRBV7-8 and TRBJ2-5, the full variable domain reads GAGVSQSPRYKVAKRGQDVALRCDPISGHVSLFWYQQALGQGPEFLTYFQNEAQLDKSGLPSDRFFAERPEGSVSTLKIQRTQQEDSAVYLCASALASGGETQYFGPGTRLLVL.

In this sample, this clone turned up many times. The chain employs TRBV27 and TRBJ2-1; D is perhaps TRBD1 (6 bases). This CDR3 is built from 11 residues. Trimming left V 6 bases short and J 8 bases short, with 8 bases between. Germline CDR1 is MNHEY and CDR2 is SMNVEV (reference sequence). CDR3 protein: CASSEGDEQFF. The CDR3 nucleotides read TGTGCCAGCAGCGAGGGGGATGAGCAGTTCTTC.

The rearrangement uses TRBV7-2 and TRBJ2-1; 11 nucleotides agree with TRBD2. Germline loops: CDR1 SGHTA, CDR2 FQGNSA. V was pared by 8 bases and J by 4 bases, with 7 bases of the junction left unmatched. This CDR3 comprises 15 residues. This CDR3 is CASSPSSGGYNEQFF. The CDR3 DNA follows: TGTGCCAGCTCTCCATCTAGCGGGGGGTACAATGAGCAGTTCTTC.